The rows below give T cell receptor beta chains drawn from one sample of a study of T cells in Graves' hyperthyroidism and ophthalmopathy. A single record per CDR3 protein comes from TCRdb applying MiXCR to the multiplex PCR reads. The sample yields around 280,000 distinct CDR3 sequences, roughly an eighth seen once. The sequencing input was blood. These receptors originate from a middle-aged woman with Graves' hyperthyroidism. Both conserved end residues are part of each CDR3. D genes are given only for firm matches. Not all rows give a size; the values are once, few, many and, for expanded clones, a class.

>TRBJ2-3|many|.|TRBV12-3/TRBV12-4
CASSIYLTGSDTQYF
TGTGCCAGCAGTATCTATCTGACAGGCTCAGATACGCAGTATTTT
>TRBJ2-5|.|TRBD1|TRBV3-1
CASRRTGRQETQYF
TGTGCCAGCAGACGGACAGGGCGGCAAGAGACCCAGTACTTC
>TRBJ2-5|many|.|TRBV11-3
CASSSVGGGQETQYF
TGTGCCAGCTCCTCCGTGGGGGGCGGACAAGAGACCCAGTACTTC
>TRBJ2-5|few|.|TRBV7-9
CASSTTRRAQETQYF
TGTGCCAGCAGCACCACCCGACGCGCCCAAGAGACCCAGTACTTC
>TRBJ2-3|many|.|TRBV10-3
CAISEGGGSFGTQYF
TGTGCCATCAGTGAAGGGGGGGGATCCTTCGGTACGCAGTATTTT
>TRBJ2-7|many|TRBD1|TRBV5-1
CASSLGVTGGTYPEQYF
TGCGCCAGCAGCTTGGGGGTGACAGGGGGAACGTACCCCGAGCAGTACTTC
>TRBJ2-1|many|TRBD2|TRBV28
CASSRTSGIYNEQFF
TGTGCCAGCAGTCGGACTAGCGGGATCTACAATGAGCAGTTCTTC
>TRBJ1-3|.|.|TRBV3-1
CASSHGPSGNTIYF
TGTGCCAGCAGCCATGGGCCCTCTGGAAACACCATATATTTT
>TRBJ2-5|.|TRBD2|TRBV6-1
CASSEGRVGQETQYF
TGTGCCAGCAGTGAGGGGAGGGTGGGCCAAGAGACCCAGTACTTC
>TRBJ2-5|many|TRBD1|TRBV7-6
CASSKGQGLRETQYF
TGTGCCAGCAGCAAAGGACAGGGGCTCCGGGAGACCCAGTACTTC
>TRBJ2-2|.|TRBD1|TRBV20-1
CSAKMPGQDTGELFF
TGCAGTGCCAAAATGCCGGGACAGGACACCGGGGAGCTGTTTTTT
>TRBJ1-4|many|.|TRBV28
CASSSGAAGEKLFF
TGTGCCAGCAGCTCCGGTGCCGCGGGAGAAAAACTGTTTTTT
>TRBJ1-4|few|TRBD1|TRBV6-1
CASSLRDRPEKLFF
TGTGCCAGCAGTCTCCGGGACAGACCTGAAAAACTGTTTTTT
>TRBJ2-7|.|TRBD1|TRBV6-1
CASSVMGQGAYEQYF
TGTGCCAGCAGTGTTATGGGACAGGGGGCCTACGAGCAGTACTTC
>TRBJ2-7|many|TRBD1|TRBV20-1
CSATSRDRVLYEQYF
TGCAGTGCCACGAGCCGGGACAGGGTGTTGTACGAGCAGTACTTC
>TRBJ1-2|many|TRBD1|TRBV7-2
CASSPDRGANYGYTF
TGTGCCAGCAGCCCAGACAGGGGCGCTAACTATGGCTACACCTTC
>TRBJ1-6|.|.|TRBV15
CATSRDRASPNSPLHF
TGTGCCACCAGCAGAGATAGAGCATCCCCGAATTCACCCCTCCACTTT
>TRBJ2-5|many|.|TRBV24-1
CATSDVEGQETQYF
TGTGCCACCAGTGACGTGGAGGGGCAAGAGACCCAGTACTTC
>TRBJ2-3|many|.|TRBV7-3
CASSYQTGPDTQYF
TGTGCCAGCAGCTACCAAACAGGGCCAGATACGCAGTATTTT
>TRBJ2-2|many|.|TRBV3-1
CASSQERTGELFF
TGTGCCAGCAGCCAAGAGCGGACCGGGGAGCTGTTTTTT
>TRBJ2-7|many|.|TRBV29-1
CSVLFEWGPGAYEQYF
TGCAGCGTCTTATTTGAATGGGGACCCGGGGCCTACGAGCAGTACTTC
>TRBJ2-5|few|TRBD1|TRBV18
CASSPPTGAQYF
TGTGCCAGCTCACCACCCACAGGGGCCCAGTACTTC
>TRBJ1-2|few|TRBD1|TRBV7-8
CASSPTRDRARYGYTF
TGTGCCAGCAGCCCGACCCGGGACAGGGCTCGCTATGGCTACACCTTC
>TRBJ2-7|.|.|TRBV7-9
CASSGPTRGHEQYF
TGTGCCAGCAGCGGGCCCACCCGGGGGCACGAGCAGTACTTC
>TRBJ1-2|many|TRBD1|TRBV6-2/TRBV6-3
CASSRDRGLNGYTF
TGTGCCAGCAGCCGGGACAGGGGACTGAACGGCTACACCTTC
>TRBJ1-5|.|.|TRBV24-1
CATRGLPGRPGDQPQHF
TGTGCCACCAGGGGCTTACCGGGGCGTCCTGGGGACCAGCCCCAGCATTTT
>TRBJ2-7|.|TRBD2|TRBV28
CASSPSWERGGRGLEQYF
TGCGCCAGCAGTCCCTCATGGGAGCGGGGGGGCCGAGGTCTCGAGCAGTACTTC
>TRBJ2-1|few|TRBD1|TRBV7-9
CASSLLGTDEQFF
TGTGCCAGCAGCTTATTAGGGACAGATGAGCAGTTCTTC
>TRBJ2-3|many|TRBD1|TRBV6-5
CASSYSRDRGRSNTQYF
TGTGCCAGCAGTTACTCTCGGGACAGGGGGCGGTCAAATACGCAGTATTTT
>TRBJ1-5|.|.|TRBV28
CASSLTSGLAQPQHF
TGTGCCAGCAGTCTTACATCAGGGTTGGCTCAGCCCCAGCATTTT
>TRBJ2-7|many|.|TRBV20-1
CSARDRGGAGEQYF
TGCAGTGCTAGAGATCGAGGGGGCGCGGGGGAGCAGTACTTC
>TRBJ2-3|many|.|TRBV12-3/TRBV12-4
CASSFGDSTDTQYF
TGTGCCAGCAGTTTCGGGGACAGCACAGATACGCAGTATTTT
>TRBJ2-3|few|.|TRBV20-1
CSAWFTDTQYF
TGCAGTGCTTGGTTTACAGATACGCAGTATTTT
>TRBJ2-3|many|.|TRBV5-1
CASSPLRGATDTQYF
TGCGCCAGCAGCCCCCTCCGGGGCGCCACAGATACGCAGTATTTT
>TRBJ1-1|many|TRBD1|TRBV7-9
CASSLLGTGGTEAFF
TGTGCCAGCAGCCTCCTAGGGACAGGGGGCACTGAAGCTTTCTTT
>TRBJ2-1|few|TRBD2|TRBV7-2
CASSLGLAGAKSRKFF
TGTGCCAGCAGTCTCGGACTAGCGGGAGCAAAGAGTCGGAAGTTCTTC
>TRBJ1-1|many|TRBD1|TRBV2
CASSLLPGQSRTEAFF
TGTGCCAGCAGTCTTTTGCCGGGACAGTCACGGACTGAAGCTTTCTTT
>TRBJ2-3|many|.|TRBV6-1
CASIQVGGTDTQYF
TGTGCCAGCATACAGGTCGGGGGCACAGATACGCAGTATTTT
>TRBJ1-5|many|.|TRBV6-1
CASSSRGGNQPQHF
TGTGCCAGCAGTTCCCGGGGGGGCAATCAGCCCCAGCATTTT
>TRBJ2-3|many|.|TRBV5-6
CASSFSVLVADTQYF
TGTGCCAGCAGCTTCAGCGTATTGGTCGCAGATACGCAGTATTTT
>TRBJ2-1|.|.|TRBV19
CASRPLSGEQFF
TGTGCCAGTAGGCCCCTAAGTGGTGAGCAGTTCTTC
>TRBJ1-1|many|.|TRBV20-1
CSARSPGLGSTEAFF
TGCAGTGCTAGATCCCCGGGTCTTGGATCCACTGAAGCTTTCTTT